This is a list of T cell receptor beta chains from one sample in a study of beta chain features in type 1 diabetes. The repertoire was sequenced with immunoSEQ multiplex PCR; TCRdb's copy has only in-frame clones and lacks some. The sample has hundreds of thousands of clones; around 15% are singletons. The material sequenced was naive CD4+ T cells from blood. These receptors originate from a man aged 18 to 30 with type 1 diabetes. Each CDR3 is given with its conserved first and last residue. Each record gives: clone size, J gene, V gene, D gene, CDR3 DNA, CDR3 protein. A D gene is named only where the DNA matches it firmly. Clone size is not always given. Where it is, it says once, few, many or a class for expanded clones.

>-|TRBJ1-5|TRBV13|TRBD1
TGTGCCAGCAGCTTAGCCGGGACGGGACAGGGCAATCAGCCCCAGCATTTT
CASSLAGTGQGNQPQHF
>-|TRBJ2-1|TRBV5-6|-
TGTGCCAGCGGGACATTCTCCTACAATGAGCAGTTCTTC
CASGTFSYNEQFF
>-|TRBJ2-1|TRBV10-3|TRBD2
TGTGCCATCAGTGAGGAAGCGGGGGGCACCTACAATGAGCAGTTCTTC
CAISEEAGGTYNEQFF
>few|TRBJ2-2|TRBV11-2|-
TGTGCCAGCAGCTCCCTAATTTACAGGGCCGGGGAGCTGTTTTTT
CASSSLIYRAGELFF
>few|TRBJ2-3|TRBV11-1|-
TGTGCCAGCAGCCCTCTCGGGGCTACGCAGTATTTT
CASSPLGATQYF
>few|TRBJ1-5|TRBV30|-
TGTGCCTGGAGCGCCACGGGGCATAGAAATCAGCCCCAGCATTTT
CAWSATGHRNQPQHF
>-|TRBJ2-3|TRBV6-5|-
TGTGCCAGCCATGGGACAACGCAGTCGGATACGCAGTATTTT
CASHGTTQSDTQYF
>-|TRBJ2-3|TRBV9|-
TGTGCCAGCAGCCGCATGAGAGCACCATTCACAGATACGCAGTATTTT
CASSRMRAPFTDTQYF
>few|TRBJ1-2|TRBV7-2|-
TGTGCCAGCAGCTTAGGAAATGGCGATGGCTACACCTTC
CASSLGNGDGYTF
>-|TRBJ2-1|TRBV2|TRBD1
TGTGCCAGCACGCTCAGGACAGGGGGCTATAATGAGCAGTTCTTC
CASTLRTGGYNEQFF
>-|TRBJ2-7|TRBV29-1|TRBD1
TGCAGCGTTGAGGGTGGGACAGGGGTCCCGTCCTACGAGCAGTACTTC
CSVEGGTGVPSYEQYF
>-|TRBJ2-7|TRBV28|TRBD1
TGTACCAGCAGAGGACAGGGCACCTACGAGCAGTACTTC
CTSRGQGTYEQYF
>few|TRBJ2-7|TRBV7-9|-
TGTGCCAGCAGCACAACAGGGGAGGGGTTCGAGCAGTACTTC
CASSTTGEGFEQYF
>few|TRBJ1-5|TRBV27|TRBD1
TGTGCCAGCAGTACGGGACAGGGATATCAGCCCCAGCATTTT
CASSTGQGYQPQHF
>few|TRBJ2-7|TRBV7-9|TRBD1
TGTGCCAGCAGCTTATCCCTCAGGGGGTTCAACGAGCAGTACTTC
CASSLSLRGFNEQYF
>few|TRBJ2-6|TRBV7-9|TRBD1
TGTGCCAGCAGCTTAAACCGACAGGGGGTTTCTGGGGCCAACGTCCTGACTTTC
CASSLNRQGVSGANVLTF
>-|TRBJ1-2|TRBV7-9|-
TGTGCCAGCAGCCTAGCCAACCGGAGGCCCTCCTTC
CASSLANRRPSF
>-|TRBJ1-1|TRBV7-9|TRBD1
TGTGCCAGCAGACTGGGACAGGAGAACACTGAAGCTTTCTTT
CASRLGQENTEAFF
>-|TRBJ2-7|TRBV7-2|-
TGTGCCAGCAGCTTTATATTGGAGGCCGAGCAGTACTTC
CASSFILEAEQYF
>-|TRBJ2-2|TRBV28|TRBD1
TGTGCCAGCAGTTTCCGGGACAGGACATTGAACACCGGGGAGCTGTTTTTT
CASSFRDRTLNTGELFF
>few|TRBJ1-2|TRBV28|-
TGTGCCAGCTTAGGGCACGGGGGAAACTATGGCTACACCTTC
CASLGHGGNYGYTF
>few|TRBJ2-2|TRBV14|-
TGTGCCAGCAGCCAAGTGTGGAACACCGGGGAGCTGTTTTTT
CASSQVWNTGELFF
>-|TRBJ1-2|TRBV18|-
TGTGCCAGCTCACCACGGGAATCTAACTATGGCTACACCTTC
CASSPRESNYGYTF
>few|TRBJ2-3|TRBV7-3|TRBD2
TGTGCCAGCAGCTTAACGGGAGGGTCTAGCACAGATACGCAGTATTTT
CASSLTGGSSTDTQYF
>many|TRBJ2-7|TRBV21-1|-
TGTGCCGACGGACGCCGGCGCGGGCAGTACTTC
CADGRRRGQYF
>-|TRBJ1-1|TRBV2|TRBD1
TGTGCCAGCGACAGGGTGGCGAACACTGAAGCTTTCTTT
CASDRVANTEAFF
>-|TRBJ2-3|TRBV4-1|TRBD2
TGCGCCAGCAGCTCGACTAGCGGGGGGCCAGATACGCAGTATTTT
CASSSTSGGPDTQYF
>-|TRBJ1-4|TRBV11-2|TRBD1
TGTGCCAGCAGCTTAGACTGGACAGGGGGCGCAAGGGAAAAACTGTTTTTT
CASSLDWTGGAREKLFF
>-|TRBJ1-1|TRBV6-5|-
TGTGCCAGCATCCTAAACACTGAAGCTTTCTTT
CASILNTEAFF
>-|TRBJ2-7|TRBV7-2|-
TGTGCCAGCAGGCCCGGGGAAGGATCCTACGAGCAGTACTTC
CASRPGEGSYEQYF
>-|TRBJ1-6|TRBV27|-
TGTGCCAGCAGCTTGGAGAACGGGATCGGCAGGTCGAGCTCCTATAATTCACCCCTCCACTTT
CASSLENGIGRSSSYNSPLHF
>few|TRBJ2-4|TRBV5-1|TRBD1
TGCGCCAGCAGCTCCACACCGGGACAGGGTGACATTCAGTACTTC
CASSSTPGQGDIQYF
>few|TRBJ1-1|TRBV2|TRBD1
TGTGCCAGCAGCCGGGACAGGGGTTCGAGTGAAGCTTTCTTT
CASSRDRGSSEAFF
>-|TRBJ1-2|TRBV7-9|-
TGTGCCAGCAGCCAACAGGAAAACTATGGCTACACCTTC
CASSQQENYGYTF
>-|TRBJ1-2|TRBV28|-
TGTGCCACTTCGGGAACAGATCGTGGGTATGGCTACACCTTC
CATSGTDRGYGYTF
>-|TRBJ1-2|TRBV4-2|TRBD1
TGTGCCAGCAGCCACCTCGGGACAGGGGGCGAGGGGAACTATGGCTACACCTTC
CASSHLGTGGEGNYGYTF
>-|TRBJ2-7|TRBV28|TRBD2
TGTGCCAGCAGTTTCCAGAGACGTAGCGGGGGCACCTACGAGCAGTACTTC
CASSFQRRSGGTYEQYF
>-|TRBJ2-2|TRBV25-1|-
TGTGCCAGCAGGCTTGGCCCGAGCACCGGGGAGCTGTTTTTT
CASRLGPSTGELFF
>-|TRBJ1-1|TRBV7-6|-
TGTGCCAGCAGTCACCAGCCGCATAGGACTGAAGCTTTCTTT
CASSHQPHRTEAFF
>-|TRBJ2-1|TRBV7-2|-
TGTGCCAGCAGCTCCCAGGCCAGCGGGAATGAGCAGTTCTTC
CASSSQASGNEQFF
>few|TRBJ2-1|TRBV4-2|-
TGTGCCAGCAGCCAAGTTGGACAGCACAATGAGCAGTTCTTC
CASSQVGQHNEQFF
>-|TRBJ2-7|TRBV15|TRBD2
TGTGCCACCAGCCCTCGACTAGCGGGGGACTACGAGCAGTACTTC
CATSPRLAGDYEQYF
>-|TRBJ2-3|TRBV5-1|-
TGCGCCAGCAGCCCGGTTCGAAATGAGGGTTCTACGCAGTATTTT
CASSPVRNEGSTQYF
>-|TRBJ2-1|TRBV7-9|-
TGTGCCAGCAGCCCGGGGCTAGACTACAATGAGCAGTTCTTC
CASSPGLDYNEQFF
>few|TRBJ1-5|TRBV4-1|-
TGCGCCAGCAGCCCCCACCCCGGAGGCAATCAGCCCCAGCATTTT
CASSPHPGGNQPQHF
>few|TRBJ2-6|TRBV18|-
TGTGCCAGCTCACCAGACGTTGCGGGGAGCTCTGGGGCCAACGTCCTGACTTTC
CASSPDVAGSSGANVLTF
>few|TRBJ1-2|TRBV5-6|TRBD1
TGTGCCAGCAGCGGACCCCCGGGACAGGGGGCGGGCTACACCTTC
CASSGPPGQGAGYTF
>-|TRBJ2-5|TRBV2|-
TGTGCCAGCAGTGACAGGGGGGGACAAGAGACCCAGTACTTC
CASSDRGGQETQYF
>few|TRBJ2-6|TRBV5-6|-
TGTGCCAGCAGCTATCAACTCGGGACATTCTTGGCTGGGGCCAACGTCCTGACTTTC
CASSYQLGTFLAGANVLTF
>-|TRBJ2-3|TRBV11-2|-
TGTGCCAGCAGCTTAGCCGGGGCCCCAGATACGCAGTATTTT
CASSLAGAPDTQYF
>few|TRBJ2-7|TRBV29-1|-
TGCAGCGTTGAGGGCTACAGGGAAGGACCTAGTGAGCAGTACTTC
CSVEGYREGPSEQYF